This T cell receptor beta chain comes out of a study of shared clonotypes between healthy human individuals. Notes on the study in general: Rarefaction exposed incomplete sorted-subset sequencing despite large depth.

V gave up 3 bases and J gave up 8 bases, with 10 bases separating them. This CDR3 spans 12 amino acids. CDR1 and CDR2 (germline): GTSNPN, SVGIG (reference sequence). DNA at about 210 ng, roughly 30,000 T cell genomes, went into sorted-subset replicate PCRs. Repertoires were generated with immunoSEQ multiplex PCR, while TCRdb's copy carries only in-frame clones and drops some. The table includes millions of clones, approximately 94% detected once. The sample holds a few counts of this clone. Its antigen is undetermined. Sequencing input: naive CD4+ T cells sorted from blood. As for subset: CD45RA+ positively selected. The clonotype was recovered from a man between 18 and 35 years old in good health. The J gene is TRBJ1-4, the V gene TRBV30; D is uncertain. The CDR3 protein is CAWSRLGEKLFF. The CDR3 DNA is TGTGCCTGGAGCCGCCTTGGAGAAAAACTGTTTTTT.